This TCR beta chain was captured by sequencing in a study of T cells after yellow fever vaccination. Trimming pared 0 bases from V and 8 bases from J, leaving 10 bases between. The CDR3 runs to 13 residues. In making TCR cDNA, 5'RACE template switching added a universal primer site and UMIs to it. TCRdb analysed the 5' RACE reads with MiXCR anew, one entry per CDR3 protein. The sample lists 60,000 or so distinct CDR3 sequences, 7.1% occurring once. Study-wide results and caveats: Reappearance after the booster was observed for most primary-vaccination clones (about 96% CD4, roughly 88% CD8). Peaking on day 5 versus 15, the secondary response was faster but weaker. One caveat is that FACS-sorted repertoires could contain abundant clonotypes contaminating from the bulk population.

This clonotype was found many times. Its antigen remains unknown. The TCR was taken from a man between 18 and 29 years old who received the YFV17D yellow fever vaccine. The gene calls are TRBV12-3 or TRBV12-4 and TRBJ1-1; D possibly corresponds to TRBD1 (6 bases). The source was CD8+ T cells sorted from PBMCs, collected on the day of the first yellow fever vaccination. In DNA form, the CDR3 reads TGTGCCAGCAGTTTAGCCTCCGGGACAGAAGCTTTCTTT. Translating it yields CASSLASGTEAFF.